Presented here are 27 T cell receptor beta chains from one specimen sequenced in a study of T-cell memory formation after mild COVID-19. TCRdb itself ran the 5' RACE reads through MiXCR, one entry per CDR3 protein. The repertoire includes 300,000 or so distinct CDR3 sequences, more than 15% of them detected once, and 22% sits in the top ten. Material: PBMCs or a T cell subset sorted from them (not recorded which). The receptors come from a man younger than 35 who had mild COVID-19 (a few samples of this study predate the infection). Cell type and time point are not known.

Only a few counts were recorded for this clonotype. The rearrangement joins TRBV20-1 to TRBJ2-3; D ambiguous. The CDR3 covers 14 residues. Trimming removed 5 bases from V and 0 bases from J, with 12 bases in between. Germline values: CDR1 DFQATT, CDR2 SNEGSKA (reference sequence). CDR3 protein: CSAGPPASTDTQYF. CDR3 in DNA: TGCAGTGCTGGCCCCCCCGCTAGCACAGATACGCAGTATTTT.

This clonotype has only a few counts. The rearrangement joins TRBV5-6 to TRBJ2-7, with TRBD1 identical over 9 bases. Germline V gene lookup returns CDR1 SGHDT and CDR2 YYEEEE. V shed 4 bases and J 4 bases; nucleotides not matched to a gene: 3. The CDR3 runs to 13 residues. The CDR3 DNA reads TGTGCCAGCAGCGGGGGACAGGGATACGAGCAGTACTTC. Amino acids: CASSGGQGYEQYF.

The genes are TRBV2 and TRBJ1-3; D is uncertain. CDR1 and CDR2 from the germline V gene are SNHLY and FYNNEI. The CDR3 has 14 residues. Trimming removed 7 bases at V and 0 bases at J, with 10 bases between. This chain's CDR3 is CASKRALSGNTIYF. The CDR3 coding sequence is TGTGCCAGCAAGCGGGCGCTCTCTGGAAACACCATATATTTT.

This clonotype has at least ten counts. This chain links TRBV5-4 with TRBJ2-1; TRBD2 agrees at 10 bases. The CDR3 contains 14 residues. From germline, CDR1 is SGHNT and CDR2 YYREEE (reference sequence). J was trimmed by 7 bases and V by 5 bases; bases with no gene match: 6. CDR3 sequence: CASRAGGRGNEQFF. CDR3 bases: TGTGCCAGCAGAGCGGGGGGGCGGGGGAATGAGCAGTTCTTC.

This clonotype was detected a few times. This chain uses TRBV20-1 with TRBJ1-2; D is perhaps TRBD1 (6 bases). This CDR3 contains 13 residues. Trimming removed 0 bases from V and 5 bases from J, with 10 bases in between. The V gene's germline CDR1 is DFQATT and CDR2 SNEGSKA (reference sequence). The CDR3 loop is CSAREGTQYGYTF. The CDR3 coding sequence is TGCAGTGCTAGAGAAGGGACACAGTATGGCTACACCTTC.

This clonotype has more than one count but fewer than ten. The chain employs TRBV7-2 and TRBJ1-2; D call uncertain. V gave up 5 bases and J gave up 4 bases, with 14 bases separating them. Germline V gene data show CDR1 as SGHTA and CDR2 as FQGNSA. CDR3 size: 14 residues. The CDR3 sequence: CASSQTTGAYGYTF. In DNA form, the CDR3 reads TGTGCCAGCAGCCAGACCACGGGCGCCTATGGCTACACCTTC.

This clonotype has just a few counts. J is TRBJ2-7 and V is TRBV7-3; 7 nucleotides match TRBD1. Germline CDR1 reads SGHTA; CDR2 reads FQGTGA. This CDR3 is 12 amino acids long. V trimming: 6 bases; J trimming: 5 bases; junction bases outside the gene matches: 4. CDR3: CASRKQGNEQYV. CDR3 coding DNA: TGTGCCAGCAGAAAACAGGGGAACGAGCAGTACGTC.

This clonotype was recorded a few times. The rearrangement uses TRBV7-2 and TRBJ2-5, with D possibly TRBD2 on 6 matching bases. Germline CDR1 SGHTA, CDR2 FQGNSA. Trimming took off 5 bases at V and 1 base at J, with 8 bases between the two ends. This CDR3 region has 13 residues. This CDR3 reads CASSTGLQETQYF. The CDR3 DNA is TGTGCCAGCAGCACGGGACTCCAAGAGACCCAGTACTTC.

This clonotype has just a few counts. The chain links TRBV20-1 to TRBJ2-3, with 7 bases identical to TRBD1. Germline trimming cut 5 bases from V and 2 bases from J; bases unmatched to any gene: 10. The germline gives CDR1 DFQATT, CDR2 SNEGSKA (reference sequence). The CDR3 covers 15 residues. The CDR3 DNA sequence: TGCAGTGCTCTAACCCACAGGGGAATCACAGATACGCAGTATTTT. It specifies CSALTHRGITDTQYF.

Written as DNA, the CDR3 is TGTGCCAGCAGGGACAGGACAAACCAAGAGACCCAGTACTTC. This codes for CASRDRTNQETQYF. The V and J genes are TRBV12-3 or TRBV12-4 and TRBJ2-5, with 7 bases aligning to TRBD1. V dropped 6 bases and J dropped 0; count of bases not matched to a gene: 4. The CDR3 runs 14 residues.

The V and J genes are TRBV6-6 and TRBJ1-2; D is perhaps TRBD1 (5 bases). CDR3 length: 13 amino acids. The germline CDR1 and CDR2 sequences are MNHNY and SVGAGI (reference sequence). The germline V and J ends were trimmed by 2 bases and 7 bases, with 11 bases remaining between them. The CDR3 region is CASSYTWDAGYTF. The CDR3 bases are TGTGCCAGCAGTTACACGTGGGACGCTGGCTACACCTTC.

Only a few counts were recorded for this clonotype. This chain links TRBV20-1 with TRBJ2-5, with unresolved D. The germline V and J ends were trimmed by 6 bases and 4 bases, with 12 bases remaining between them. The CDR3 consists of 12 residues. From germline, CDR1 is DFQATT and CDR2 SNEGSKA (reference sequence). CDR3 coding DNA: TGCAGTGCCCGTTTGAGCGCAGAGACCCAGTACTTC. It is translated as CSARLSAETQYF.

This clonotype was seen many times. The CDR3 sequence is CASRTGGRDTEAFF. Written as DNA, the CDR3 is TGTGCCAGTAGGACAGGGGGCAGGGACACTGAAGCTTTCTTT. The rearrangement links TRBV19 to TRBJ1-1; 10 nucleotides match TRBD1. V dropped 6 bases and J dropped 3; count of bases not matched to a gene: 4. Germline V gene sequence: CDR1 LNHDA, CDR2 SQIVND (reference sequence). The CDR3 runs to 14 residues.

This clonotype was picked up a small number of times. The CDR3 sequence is CASSLEPGQGDSYEQYV. Written as DNA, the CDR3 is TGTGCCAGCAGCTTAGAACCGGGACAGGGAGACTCCTACGAGCAGTACGTC. The rearrangement joins TRBV7-9 to TRBJ2-7; TRBD1 agrees at 9 bases. This CDR3 contains 17 residues. The V gene end was trimmed by 1 base and the J gene end by 0 bases; junction bases not matched to a gene: 7. In germline, CDR1 is SEHNR, CDR2 FQNEAQ (reference sequence).

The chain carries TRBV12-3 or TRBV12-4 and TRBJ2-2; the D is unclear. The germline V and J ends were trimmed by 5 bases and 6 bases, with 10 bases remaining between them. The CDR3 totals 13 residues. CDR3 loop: CASSPYIAGELFF. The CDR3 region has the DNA TGTGCCAGCAGTCCCTATATCGCCGGGGAGCTGTTTTTT.

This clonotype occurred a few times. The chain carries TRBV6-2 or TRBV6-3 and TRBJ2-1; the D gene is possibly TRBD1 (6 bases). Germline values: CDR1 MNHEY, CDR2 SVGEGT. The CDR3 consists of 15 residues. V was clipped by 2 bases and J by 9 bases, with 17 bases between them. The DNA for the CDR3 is TGTGCCAGCAGTTACCCAATTTACAGGGCAAGTGAGCAGTTCTTC. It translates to CASSYPIYRASEQFF.

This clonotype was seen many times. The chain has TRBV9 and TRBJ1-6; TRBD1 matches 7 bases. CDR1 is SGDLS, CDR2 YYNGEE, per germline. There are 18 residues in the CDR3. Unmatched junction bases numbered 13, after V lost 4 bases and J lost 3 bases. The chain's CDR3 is CASSHPIDRANYNSPLHF. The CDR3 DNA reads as TGTGCCAGCAGCCACCCAATTGACAGGGCGAACTATAATTCACCCCTCCACTTT.

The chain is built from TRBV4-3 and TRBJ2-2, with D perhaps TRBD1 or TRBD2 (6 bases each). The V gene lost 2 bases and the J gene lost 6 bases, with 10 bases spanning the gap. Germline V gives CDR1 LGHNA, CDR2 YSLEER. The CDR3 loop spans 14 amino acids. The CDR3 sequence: CASSQFGGSGELFF. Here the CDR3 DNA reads TGCGCCAGCAGCCAATTCGGGGGCTCCGGGGAGCTGTTTTTT.

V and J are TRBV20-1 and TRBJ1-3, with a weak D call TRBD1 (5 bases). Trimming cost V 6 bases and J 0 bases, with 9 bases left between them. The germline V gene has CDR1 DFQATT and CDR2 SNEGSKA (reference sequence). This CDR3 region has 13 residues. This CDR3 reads CSARGGSGNTIYF. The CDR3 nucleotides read TGCAGTGCACGCGGGGGCTCTGGAAACACCATATATTTT.

CDR3 DNA sequence: TGTGCCAGCACCCCTGGGGGTCTCGCTGGCGAGACCCAGTACTTC. Its protein product is CASTPGGLAGETQYF. This chain joins TRBV28 and TRBJ2-5; D tentatively reads TRBD1 or TRBD2 (5 bases each). CDR1 is MDHEN, CDR2 SYDVKM, per germline. V was pared by 7 bases and J by 5 bases, with 20 bases between. This CDR3 has 15 amino acids.

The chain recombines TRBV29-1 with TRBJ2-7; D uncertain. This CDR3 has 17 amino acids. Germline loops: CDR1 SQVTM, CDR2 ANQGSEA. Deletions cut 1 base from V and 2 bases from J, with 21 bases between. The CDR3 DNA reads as TGCAGCGTTGAAGGGAATAGAATGCCACCGGTGACCTACGAGCAGTACGTC. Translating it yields CSVEGNRMPPVTYEQYV.

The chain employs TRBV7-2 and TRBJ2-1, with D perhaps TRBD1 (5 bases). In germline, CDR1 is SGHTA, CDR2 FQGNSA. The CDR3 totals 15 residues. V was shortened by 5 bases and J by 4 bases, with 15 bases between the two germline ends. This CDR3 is CASSRARGVYNEQFF. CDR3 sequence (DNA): TGTGCCAGCAGCCGAGCTAGGGGTGTTTACAATGAGCAGTTCTTC. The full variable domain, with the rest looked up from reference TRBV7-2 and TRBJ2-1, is GAGVSQSPSNKVTEKGKDVELRCDPISGHTALYWYRQSLGQGLEFLIYFQGNSAPDKSGLPSDRFSAERTGGSVSTLTIQRTQQEDSAVYLCASSRARGVYNEQFFGPGTRLTVL.

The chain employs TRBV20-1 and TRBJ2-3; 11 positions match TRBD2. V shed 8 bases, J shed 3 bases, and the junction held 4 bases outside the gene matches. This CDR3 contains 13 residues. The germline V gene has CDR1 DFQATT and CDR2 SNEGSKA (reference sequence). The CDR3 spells CSFSGGATDTQYF. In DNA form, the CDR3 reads TGCAGTTTTAGCGGGGGGGCGACAGATACGCAGTATTTT.

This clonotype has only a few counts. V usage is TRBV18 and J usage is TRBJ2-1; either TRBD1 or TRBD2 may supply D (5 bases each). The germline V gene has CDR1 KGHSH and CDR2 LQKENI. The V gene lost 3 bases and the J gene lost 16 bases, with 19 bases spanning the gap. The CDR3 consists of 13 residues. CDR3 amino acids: CASSPDPPGLAFF. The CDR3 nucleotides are TGTGCCAGCTCACCCGACCCCCCGGGGCTAGCATTCTTC.

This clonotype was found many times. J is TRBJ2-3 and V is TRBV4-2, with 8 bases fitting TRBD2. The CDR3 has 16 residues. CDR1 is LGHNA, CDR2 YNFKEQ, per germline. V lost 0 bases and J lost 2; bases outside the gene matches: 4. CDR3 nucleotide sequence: TGTGCCAGCAGCCAAGAACCAGCGGGGGCCACAGATACGCAGTATTTT. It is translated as CASSQEPAGATDTQYF.

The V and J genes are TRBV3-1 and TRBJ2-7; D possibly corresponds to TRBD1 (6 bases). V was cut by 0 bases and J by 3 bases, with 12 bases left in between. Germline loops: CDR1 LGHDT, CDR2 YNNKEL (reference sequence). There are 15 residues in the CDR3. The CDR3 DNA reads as TGTGCCAGCAGCCAAGATGGGGGCCGACTCTACGAGCAGTACTTC. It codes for CASSQDGGRLYEQYF.

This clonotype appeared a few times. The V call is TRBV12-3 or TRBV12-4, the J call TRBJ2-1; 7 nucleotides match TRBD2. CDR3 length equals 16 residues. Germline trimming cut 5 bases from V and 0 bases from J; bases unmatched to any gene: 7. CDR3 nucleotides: TGTGCCAGCAGTGGCGGGGAGGGGAGCTCCTACAATGAGCAGTTCTTC. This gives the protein CASSGGEGSSYNEQFF.